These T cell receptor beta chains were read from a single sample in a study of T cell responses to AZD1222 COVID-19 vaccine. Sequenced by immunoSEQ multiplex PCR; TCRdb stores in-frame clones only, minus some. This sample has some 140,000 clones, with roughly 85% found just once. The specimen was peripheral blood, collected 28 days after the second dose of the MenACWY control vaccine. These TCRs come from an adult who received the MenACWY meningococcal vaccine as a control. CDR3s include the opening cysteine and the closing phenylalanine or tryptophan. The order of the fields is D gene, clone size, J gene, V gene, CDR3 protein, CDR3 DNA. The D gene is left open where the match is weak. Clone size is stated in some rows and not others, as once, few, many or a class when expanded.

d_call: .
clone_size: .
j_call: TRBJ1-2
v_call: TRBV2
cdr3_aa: CASSVDSSYGYTF
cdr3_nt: TGTGCCAGCAGTGTAGACAGCAGCTATGGCTACACCTTC

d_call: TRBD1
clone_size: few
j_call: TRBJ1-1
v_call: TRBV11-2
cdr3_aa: CASSLQGGGMNTEAFF
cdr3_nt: TGTGCCAGCAGCTTACAGGGGGGGGGCATGAACACTGAAGCTTTCTTT

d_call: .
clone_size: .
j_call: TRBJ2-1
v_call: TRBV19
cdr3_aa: CASSITPSSYNEQFF
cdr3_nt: TGTGCCAGTAGTATCACCCCGAGCTCCTACAATGAGCAGTTCTTC

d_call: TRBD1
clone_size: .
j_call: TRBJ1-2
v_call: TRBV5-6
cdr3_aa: CASSLGTALYGYTF
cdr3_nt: TGTGCCAGCAGCTTAGGGACAGCTCTCTATGGCTACACCTTC

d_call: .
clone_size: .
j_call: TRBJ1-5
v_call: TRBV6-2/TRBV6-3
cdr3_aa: CASSGTGSGNQPQHF
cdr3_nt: TGTGCCAGCAGTGGCACAGGGTCGGGAAATCAGCCCCAGCATTTT

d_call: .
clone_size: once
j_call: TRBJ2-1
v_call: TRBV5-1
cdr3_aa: CASSFLLPSYNEQFF
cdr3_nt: TGCGCCAGCAGCTTCCTCCTTCCTTCCTACAATGAGCAGTTCTTC

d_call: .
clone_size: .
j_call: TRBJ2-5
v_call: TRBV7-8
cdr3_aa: CASSRLVSAETQYF
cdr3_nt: TGTGCCAGCAGCCGCCTAGTGTCTGCAGAGACCCAGTACTTC

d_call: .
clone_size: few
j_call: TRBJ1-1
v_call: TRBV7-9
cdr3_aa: CASSRDRSEAFF
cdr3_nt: TGTGCCAGCAGCCGAGACAGGTCTGAAGCTTTCTTT

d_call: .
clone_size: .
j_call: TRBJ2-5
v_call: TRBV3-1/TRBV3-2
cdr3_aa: CASSQIRGKGETQYF
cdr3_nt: TGTGCCAGCAGCCAGATCCGAGGGAAGGGAGAGACCCAGTACTTC

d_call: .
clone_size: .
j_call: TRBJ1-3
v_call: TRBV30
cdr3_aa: CAWLQGNSGNTIYF
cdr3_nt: TGTGCCTGGCTGCAGGGGAACTCTGGAAACACCATATATTTT

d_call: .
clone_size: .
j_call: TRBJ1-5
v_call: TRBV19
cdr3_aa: CASSIVVGPRQPQHF
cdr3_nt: TGTGCCAGTAGTATTGTGGTAGGGCCTCGTCAGCCCCAGCATTTT

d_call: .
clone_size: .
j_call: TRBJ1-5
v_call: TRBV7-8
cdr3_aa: CASSPTPGLRGNQPQHF
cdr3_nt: TGTGCCAGCAGCCCGACACCGGGGTTGCGGGGCAATCAGCCCCAGCATTTT

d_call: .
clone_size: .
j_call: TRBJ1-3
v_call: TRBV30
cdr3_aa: CAWGDTFSGNTIYF
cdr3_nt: TGTGCCTGGGGGGACACCTTCTCTGGAAACACCATATATTTT

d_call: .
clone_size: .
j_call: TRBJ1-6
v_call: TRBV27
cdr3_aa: CASRFTSGGSSSPLHF
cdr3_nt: TGTGCCAGCAGGTTTACCTCCGGGGGAAGTAGTTCACCCCTCCACTTT

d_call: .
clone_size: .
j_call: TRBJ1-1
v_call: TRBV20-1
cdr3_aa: CSANPNTEAFF
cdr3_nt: TGCAGTGCTAACCCGAACACTGAAGCTTTCTTT

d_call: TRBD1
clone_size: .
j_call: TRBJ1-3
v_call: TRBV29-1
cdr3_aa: CSGGGTETGNTIYF
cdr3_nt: TGCAGCGGAGGCGGGACAGAGACTGGAAACACCATATATTTT

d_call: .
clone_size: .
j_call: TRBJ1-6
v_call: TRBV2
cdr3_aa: CASSELLAGSGPLHF
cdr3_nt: TGTGCCAGCAGTGAACTATTGGCCGGGTCGGGGCCCCTCCACTTT

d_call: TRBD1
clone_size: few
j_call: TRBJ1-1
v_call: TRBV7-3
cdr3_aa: CASRHTGDTEAFF
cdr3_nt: TGTGCCAGCAGGCATACAGGGGACACTGAAGCTTTCTTT

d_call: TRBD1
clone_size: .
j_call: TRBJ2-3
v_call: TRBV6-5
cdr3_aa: CASSPQTGFTDTQYF
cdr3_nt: TGTGCCAGCAGTCCCCAGACAGGGTTCACAGATACGCAGTATTTT

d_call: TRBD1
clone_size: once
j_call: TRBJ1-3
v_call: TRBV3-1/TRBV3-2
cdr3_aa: CASSQVGQGENTIYF
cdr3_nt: TGTGCCAGCAGCCAAGTCGGGCAGGGGGAAAACACCATATATTTT

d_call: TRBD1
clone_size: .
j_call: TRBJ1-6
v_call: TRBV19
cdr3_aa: CASRLTGYSYNSPLHF
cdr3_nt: TGTGCCAGTAGGCTGACAGGGTACTCCTATAATTCACCCCTCCACTTT

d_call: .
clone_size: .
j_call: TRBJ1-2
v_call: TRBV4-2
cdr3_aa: CASSQADSPSPGYTF
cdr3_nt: TGTGCCAGCAGCCAAGCTGACAGCCCGAGTCCCGGCTACACCTTC

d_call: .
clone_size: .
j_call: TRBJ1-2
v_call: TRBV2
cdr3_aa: CASTLDNFVYGYTF
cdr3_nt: TGTGCCAGCACACTGGACAATTTCGTCTATGGCTACACCTTC

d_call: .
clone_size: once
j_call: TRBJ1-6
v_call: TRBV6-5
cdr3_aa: CASSYEIDSPLHF
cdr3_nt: TGTGCCAGCAGTTACGAAATAGACTCACCCCTCCACTTT

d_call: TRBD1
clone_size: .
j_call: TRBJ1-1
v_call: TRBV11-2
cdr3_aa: CASSLTGAGAFF
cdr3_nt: TGTGCCAGCAGCTTAACAGGGGCTGGAGCTTTCTTT

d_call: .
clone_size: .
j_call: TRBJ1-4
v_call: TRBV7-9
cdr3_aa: CASSLGQGENEKLFF
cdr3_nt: TGTGCCAGCAGCTTAGGTCAGGGTGAGAATGAAAAACTGTTTTTT

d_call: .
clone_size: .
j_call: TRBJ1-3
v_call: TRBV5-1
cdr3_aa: CASHSGGTGNTIYF
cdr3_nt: TGCGCCAGCCACAGCGGGGGGACTGGAAACACCATATATTTT

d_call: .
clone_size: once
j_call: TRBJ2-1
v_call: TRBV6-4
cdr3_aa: CASSYPEGGANNEQFF
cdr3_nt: TGTGCCAGCAGTTACCCCGAGGGGGGGGCTAACAATGAGCAGTTCTTC

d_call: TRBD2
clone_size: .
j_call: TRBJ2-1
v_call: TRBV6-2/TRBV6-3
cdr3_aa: CASSYSGTSGRADEQFF
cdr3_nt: TGTGCCAGCAGTTACTCCGGGACTAGCGGGAGGGCCGATGAGCAGTTCTTC

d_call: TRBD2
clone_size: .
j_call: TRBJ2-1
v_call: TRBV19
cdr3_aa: CASSVSGKDNEQFF
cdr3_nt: TGTGCCAGTAGTGTTAGCGGGAAGGACAATGAGCAGTTCTTC

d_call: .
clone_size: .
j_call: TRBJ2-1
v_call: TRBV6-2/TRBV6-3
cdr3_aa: CASSLLMGRRDNEQFF
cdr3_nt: TGTGCCAGCAGCCTACTTATGGGCCGGAGAGACAATGAGCAGTTCTTC

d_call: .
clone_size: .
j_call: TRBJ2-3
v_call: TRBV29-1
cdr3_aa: CSLRPFGTDTQYF
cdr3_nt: TGCAGCCTCCGCCCTTTTGGCACAGATACGCAGTATTTT

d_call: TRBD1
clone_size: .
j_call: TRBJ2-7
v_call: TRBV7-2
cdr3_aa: CASSYTGGTHEQYF
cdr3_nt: TGTGCCAGCAGCTATACAGGGGGTACACACGAGCAGTACTTC

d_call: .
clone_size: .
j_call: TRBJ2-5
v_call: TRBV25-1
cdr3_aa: CASSAFRGQETQYF
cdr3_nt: TGTGCCAGCAGTGCTTTCAGGGGCCAAGAGACCCAGTACTTC

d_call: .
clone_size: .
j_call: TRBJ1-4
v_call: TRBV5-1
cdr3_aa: CASSLGPQGVIGEKLFF
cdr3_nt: TGCGCCAGCAGCCTCGGGCCACAGGGAGTGATAGGTGAAAAACTGTTTTTT

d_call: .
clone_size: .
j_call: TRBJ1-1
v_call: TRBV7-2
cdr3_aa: CASSLAVLNTEAFF
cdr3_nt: TGTGCCAGCAGCTTAGCGGTGCTGAACACTGAAGCTTTCTTT

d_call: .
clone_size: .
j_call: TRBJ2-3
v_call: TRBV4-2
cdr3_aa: CASRLGLADTQYF
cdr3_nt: TGTGCCAGCAGGTTAGGGCTAGCAGATACGCAGTATTTT

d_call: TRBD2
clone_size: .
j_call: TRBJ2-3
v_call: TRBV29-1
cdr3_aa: CSVEVAGLSDTQYF
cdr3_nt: TGCAGCGTTGAGGTAGCGGGGTTATCAGATACGCAGTATTTT